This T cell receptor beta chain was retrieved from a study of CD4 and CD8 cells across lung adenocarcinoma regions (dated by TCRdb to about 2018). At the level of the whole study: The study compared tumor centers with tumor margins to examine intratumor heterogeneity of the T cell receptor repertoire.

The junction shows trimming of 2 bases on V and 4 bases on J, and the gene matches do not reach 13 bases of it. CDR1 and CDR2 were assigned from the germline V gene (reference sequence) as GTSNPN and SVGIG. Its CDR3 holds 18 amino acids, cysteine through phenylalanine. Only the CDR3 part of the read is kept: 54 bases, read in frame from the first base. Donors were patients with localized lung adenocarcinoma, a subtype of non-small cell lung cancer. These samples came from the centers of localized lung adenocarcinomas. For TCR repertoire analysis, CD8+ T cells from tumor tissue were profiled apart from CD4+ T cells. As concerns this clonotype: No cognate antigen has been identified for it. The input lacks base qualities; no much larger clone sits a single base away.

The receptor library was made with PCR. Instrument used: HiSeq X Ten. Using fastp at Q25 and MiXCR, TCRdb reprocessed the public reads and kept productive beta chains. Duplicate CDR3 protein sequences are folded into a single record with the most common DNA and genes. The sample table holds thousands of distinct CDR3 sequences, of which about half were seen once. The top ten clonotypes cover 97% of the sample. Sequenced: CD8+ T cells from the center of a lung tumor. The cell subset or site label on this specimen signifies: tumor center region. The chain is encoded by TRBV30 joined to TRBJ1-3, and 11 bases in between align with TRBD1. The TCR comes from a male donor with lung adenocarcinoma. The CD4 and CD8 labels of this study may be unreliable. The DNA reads TGTGCCTGGAGTCCTAACCTAGGACAGGGGGCTTGGGGAAACACCATATATTTT. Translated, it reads CAWSPNLGQGAWGNTIYF.